The sequence of this TCR beta chain was determined in a study of T cells in Graves' hyperthyroidism and ophthalmopathy. Study conclusions and caveats: Within blood appeared most thyroid clonotypes that had expanded above 0.001.

Trimming took 9 bases from V and 0 from J; bases not matched to a gene: 9. CDR3 length: 15 residues. CDR1 and CDR2 from the germline V gene are KGHDR and SFDVKD. Amplification of TCR beta CDR3 regions used RNA as the template. A first-round RT-PCR of the TCR CDR3 used the HTBI primer set. TCRdb redid the calling of the multiplex PCR reads with MiXCR, one entry per CDR3 protein. The sample records around 690,000 distinct CDR3 sequences, 17% being singletons. The study excluded patients with uncontrolled infection, other autoimmune disease, pregnancy or lactation. Used for diagnoses were clinical symptoms, serum thyroxine and TRAb, thyroid ultrasound and orbital computed tomography. PBMCs were obtained from 7.5 to 10 ml fresh peripheral blood. Many counts were recorded for this clonotype. The antigen is not known.

The sample taken for sequencing was blood. The clonotype was recovered from a man between 50 and 59 years old with Graves' hyperthyroidism. V and J are TRBV24-1 and TRBJ2-5, with 7 bases identical to TRBD1. CDR3 sequence: CATGTRDSYQETQYF. DNA of the CDR3: TGTGCCACCGGAACGAGGGACAGCTACCAAGAGACCCAGTACTTC.